This T cell receptor (beta chain) appears in the sequencing data of a study of T cells expressing NK-cell markers. Findings and limits, study-wide: Topping the CD3+CD56-NKG2C+ fraction as well were these clonotypes, in a few donors.

As to this clonotype: What it recognizes is unknown.

The CDR3 is 18 amino acids. The germline CDR1 and CDR2 sequences are SGHRS and YFSETQ. TCRdb reprocessed the 5' RACE reads; each CDR3 protein has one entry and no DNA is given. The sample table includes about 260,000 distinct CDR3 sequences. The sequenced material came from blood T cells: a sorted CD56 or NKG2C T cell subset, CD4+ or CD8+ T cells, or bulk PBMC T cells (not recorded which). This rearrangement joins TRBV5-1 to TRBJ2-7; without DNA, the TCRdb call of TRBD2 cannot be checked. The clonotype comes from a woman between 18 and 70 years old in good health. The CDR3 protein is CASSFAGTSGRRSYEQYF.